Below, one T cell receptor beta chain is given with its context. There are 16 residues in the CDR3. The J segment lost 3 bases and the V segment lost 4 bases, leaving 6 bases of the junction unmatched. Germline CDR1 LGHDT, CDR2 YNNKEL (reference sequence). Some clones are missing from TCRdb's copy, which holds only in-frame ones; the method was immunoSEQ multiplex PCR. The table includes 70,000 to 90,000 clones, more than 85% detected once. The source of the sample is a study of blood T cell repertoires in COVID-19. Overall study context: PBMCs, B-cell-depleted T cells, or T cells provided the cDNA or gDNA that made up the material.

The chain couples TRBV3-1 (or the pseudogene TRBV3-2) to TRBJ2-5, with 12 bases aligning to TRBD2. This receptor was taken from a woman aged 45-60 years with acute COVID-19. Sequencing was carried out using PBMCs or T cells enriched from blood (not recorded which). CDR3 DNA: TGTGCCAGCAGCCCTGGGACTAGCGGGCCCAAAGAGACCCAGTACTTC. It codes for CASSPGTSGPKETQYF.